Listed below are T cell receptor beta chains from one sample, sequenced in a study of T cell changes during pregnancy in multiple sclerosis. The protocol was immunoSEQ multiplex PCR, while the TCRdb copy is restricted to in-frame clones and leaves out a portion. Altogether 40,000 or so clones are present, around nine tenths being singletons, with the ten largest covering roughly 4%. Sequencing used CD8+ T cells from peripheral blood mononuclear cells, obtained in the first trimester of pregnancy. Receptor source: a female donor with multiple sclerosis, enrolled in a pregnancy study. Both conserved end residues are part of each CDR3.

v_gene | len | CDR3aa
TRBV9 | 20 | CASSDLIIQGPNLNYYGYTF
TRBV15 | 15 | CATTDRGRGTGELFF
TRBV7-9 | 15 | CASSWGEQGAYEQYF
TRBV7-6 | 15 | CASSLTGKGDNEQFF
TRBV29-1 | 12 | CSVIGGSGKQYF
TRBV7-6 | 17 | CASSSTGGEFSTYGYTF
TRBV19 | 16 | CASSISAGGGHNEQFF
TRBV6-5 | 13 | CASSYEPHYGYTF
TRBV19 | 16 | CASTTEGGYSNQPQHF
TRBV5-4 | 15 | CASSSGGPSTDTQYF
TRBV27 | 13 | CASSLQGDYGYTF
TRBV6-5 | 16 | CASSYSYSPPNYGYTF
TRBV5-1 | 15 | CASSFGGASTDTQYF
TRBV28 | 15 | CASSLRTVNTGELFF
TRBV4-3 | 18 | CASSQDLQPGQGSGELFF
TRBV27 | 12 | CASSLPGVEQYF
TRBV5-8 | 17 | CASRHWPTSGEGNEQFF
TRBV9 | 13 | CASSGAQNTEAFF
TRBV19 | 13 | CASSYPGFQPQHF
TRBV28 | 13 | CASQDWGGDGYTF
TRBV6-4 | 16 | CASSDHGAGDTDTQYF
TRBV4-1 | 15 | CASSQLWTPNQPQHF